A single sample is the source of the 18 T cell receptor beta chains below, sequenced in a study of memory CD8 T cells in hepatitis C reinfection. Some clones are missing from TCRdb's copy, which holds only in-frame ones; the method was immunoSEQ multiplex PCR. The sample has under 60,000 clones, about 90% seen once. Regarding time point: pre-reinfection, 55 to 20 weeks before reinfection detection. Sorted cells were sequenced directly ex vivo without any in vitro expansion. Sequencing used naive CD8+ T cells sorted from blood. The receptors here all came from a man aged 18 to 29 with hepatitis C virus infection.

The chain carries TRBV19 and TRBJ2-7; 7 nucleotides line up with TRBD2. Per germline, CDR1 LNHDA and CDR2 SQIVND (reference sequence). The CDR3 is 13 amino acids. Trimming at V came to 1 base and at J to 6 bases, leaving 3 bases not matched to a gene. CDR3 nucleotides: TGTGCCAGTAGTATAGGAGCGGGGCTCGAGCAGTACGTC. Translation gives CASSIGAGLEQYV.

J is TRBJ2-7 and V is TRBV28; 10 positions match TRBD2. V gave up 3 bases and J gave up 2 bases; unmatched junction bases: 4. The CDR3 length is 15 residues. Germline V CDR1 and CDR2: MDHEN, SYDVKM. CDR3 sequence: CASSFLAGAPYEQYF. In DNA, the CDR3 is TGTGCCAGCAGTTTCCTAGCGGGGGCCCCCTACGAGCAGTACTTC.

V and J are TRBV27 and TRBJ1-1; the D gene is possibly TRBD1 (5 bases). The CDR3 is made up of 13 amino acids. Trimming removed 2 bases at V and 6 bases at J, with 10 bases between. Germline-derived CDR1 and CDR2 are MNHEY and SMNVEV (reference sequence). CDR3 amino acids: CASSLISGAEAFF. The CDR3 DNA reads TGTGCCAGCAGTTTAATCTCGGGGGCTGAAGCTTTCTTT.

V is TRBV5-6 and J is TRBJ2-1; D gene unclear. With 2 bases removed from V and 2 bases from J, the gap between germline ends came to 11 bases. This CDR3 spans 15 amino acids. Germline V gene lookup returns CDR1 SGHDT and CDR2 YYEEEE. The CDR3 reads CASSLVAEPYNEQFF. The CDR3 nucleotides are TGTGCCAGCAGCTTAGTAGCTGAGCCCTACAATGAGCAGTTCTTC.

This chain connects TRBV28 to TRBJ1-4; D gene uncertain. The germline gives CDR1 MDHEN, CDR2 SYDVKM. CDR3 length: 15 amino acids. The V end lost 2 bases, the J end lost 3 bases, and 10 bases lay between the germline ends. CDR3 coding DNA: TGTGCCAGCAGTTTAATGTGGACTCCTAATGAAAAACTGTTTTTT. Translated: CASSLMWTPNEKLFF.

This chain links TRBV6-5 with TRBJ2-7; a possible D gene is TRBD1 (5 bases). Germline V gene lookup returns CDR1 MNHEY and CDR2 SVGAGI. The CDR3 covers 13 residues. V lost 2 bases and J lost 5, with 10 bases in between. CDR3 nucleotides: TGTGCCAGCAGTTACGCAGGGTTTAACGAGCAGTACTTC. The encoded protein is CASSYAGFNEQYF.

CDR3 sequence: CASSGDGAYYGYTF. The DNA of the CDR3 is TGTGCCAGCAGCGGTGACGGAGCTTACTATGGCTACACCTTC. The genes are TRBV9 and TRBJ1-2; D remains ambiguous. Germline V gives CDR1 SGDLS, CDR2 YYNGEE. The CDR3 loop spans 14 amino acids. Trimming stripped 3 bases from V and 3 bases from J, with 12 bases between.

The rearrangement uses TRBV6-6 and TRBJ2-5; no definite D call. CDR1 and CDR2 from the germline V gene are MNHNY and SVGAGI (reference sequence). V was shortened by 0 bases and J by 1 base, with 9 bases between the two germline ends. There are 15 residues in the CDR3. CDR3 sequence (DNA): TGTGCCAGCAGTTACTCGTCGGCAGGCCAAGAGACCCAGTACTTC. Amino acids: CASSYSSAGQETQYF.

CDR3 DNA sequence: TGTGCCAGCAGCCCTCGACTAGCGGGGGAGACCACAGATACGCAGTATTTT. Translated, it gives CASSPRLAGETTDTQYF. The chain recombines TRBV7-9 with TRBJ2-3, with 12 bases fitting TRBD2. Germline CDR1 reads SEHNR; CDR2 reads FQNEAQ (reference sequence). The CDR3 has 17 residues. J gave up 2 bases and V 5 bases, and 8 bases lay outside the gene matches.

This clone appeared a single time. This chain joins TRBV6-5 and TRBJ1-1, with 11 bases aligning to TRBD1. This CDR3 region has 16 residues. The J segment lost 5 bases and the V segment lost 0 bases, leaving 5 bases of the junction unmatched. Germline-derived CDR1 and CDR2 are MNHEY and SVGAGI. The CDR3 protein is CASSYSRDRGETEAFF. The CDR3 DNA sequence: TGTGCCAGCAGTTACTCTAGGGACAGGGGGGAAACTGAAGCTTTCTTT.

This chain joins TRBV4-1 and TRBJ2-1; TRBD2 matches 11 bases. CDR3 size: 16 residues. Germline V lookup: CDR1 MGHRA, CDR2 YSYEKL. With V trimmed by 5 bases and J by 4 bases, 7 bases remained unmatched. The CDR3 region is CASSIRLAGLYNEQFF. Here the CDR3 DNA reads TGCGCCAGCAGCATTCGACTAGCGGGGCTTTACAATGAGCAGTTCTTC.

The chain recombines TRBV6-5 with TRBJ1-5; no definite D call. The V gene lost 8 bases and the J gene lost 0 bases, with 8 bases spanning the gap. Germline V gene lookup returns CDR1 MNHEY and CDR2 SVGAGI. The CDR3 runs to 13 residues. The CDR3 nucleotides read TGTGCCAGCGCGACTTATAGCAATCAGCCCCAGCATTTT. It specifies CASATYSNQPQHF.

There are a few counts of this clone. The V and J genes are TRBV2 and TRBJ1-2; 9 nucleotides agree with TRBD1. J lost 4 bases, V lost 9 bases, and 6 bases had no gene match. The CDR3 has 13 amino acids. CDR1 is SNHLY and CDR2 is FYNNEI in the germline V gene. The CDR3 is CARGTGFGYGYTF. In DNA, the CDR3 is TGTGCCAGAGGGACAGGGTTCGGCTATGGCTACACCTTC.

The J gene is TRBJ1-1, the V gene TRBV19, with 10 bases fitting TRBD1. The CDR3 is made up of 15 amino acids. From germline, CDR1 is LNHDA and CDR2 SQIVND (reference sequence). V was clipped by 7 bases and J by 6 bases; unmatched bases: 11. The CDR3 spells CASMWDRGKVAEAFF. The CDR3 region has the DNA TGTGCCAGTATGTGGGACAGGGGCAAGGTCGCTGAAGCTTTCTTT.

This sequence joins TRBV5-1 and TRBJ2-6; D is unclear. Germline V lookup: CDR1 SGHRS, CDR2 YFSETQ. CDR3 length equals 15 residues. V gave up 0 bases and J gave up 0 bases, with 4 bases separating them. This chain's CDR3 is CASSLAVSGANVLTF. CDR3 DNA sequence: TGCGCCAGCAGCTTGGCGGTCTCTGGGGCCAACGTCCTGACTTTC.

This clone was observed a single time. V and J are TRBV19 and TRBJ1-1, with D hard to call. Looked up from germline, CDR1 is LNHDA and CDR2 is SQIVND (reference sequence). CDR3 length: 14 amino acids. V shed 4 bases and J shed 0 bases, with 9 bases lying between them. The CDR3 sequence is CASSTTTLNTEAFF. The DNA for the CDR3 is TGTGCCAGTAGTACCACTACACTGAACACTGAAGCTTTCTTT. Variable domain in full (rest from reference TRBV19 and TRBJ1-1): DGGITQSPKYLFRKEGQNVTLSCEQNLNHDAMYWYRQDPGQGLRLIYYSQIVNDFQKGDIAEGYSVSREKKESFPLTVTSAQKNPTAFYLCASSTTTLNTEAFFGQGTRLTVV.

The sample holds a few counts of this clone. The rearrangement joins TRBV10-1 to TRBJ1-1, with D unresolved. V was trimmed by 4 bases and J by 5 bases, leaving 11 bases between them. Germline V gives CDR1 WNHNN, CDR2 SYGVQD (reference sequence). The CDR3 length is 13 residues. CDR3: CASSGEPGTEAFF. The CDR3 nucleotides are TGCGCCAGCAGTGGGGAACCGGGGACTGAAGCTTTCTTT.

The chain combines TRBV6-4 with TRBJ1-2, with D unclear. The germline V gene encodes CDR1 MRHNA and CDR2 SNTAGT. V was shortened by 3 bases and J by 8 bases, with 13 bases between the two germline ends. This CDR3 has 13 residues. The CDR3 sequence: CASSEVPGEGYTF. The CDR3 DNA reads TGTGCCAGCAGTGAAGTTCCGGGAGAGGGCTACACCTTC.